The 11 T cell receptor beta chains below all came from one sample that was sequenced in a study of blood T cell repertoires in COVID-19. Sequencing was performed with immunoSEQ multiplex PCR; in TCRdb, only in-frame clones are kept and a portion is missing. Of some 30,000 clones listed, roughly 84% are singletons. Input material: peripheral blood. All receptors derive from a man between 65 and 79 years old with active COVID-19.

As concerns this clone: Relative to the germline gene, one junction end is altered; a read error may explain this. In DNA form, the CDR3 reads TGTGCCAGCAGGGAAGGGACTAGCGGGTGGGTCTACGAGCAGTACTTC. Translated, it gives CASREGTSGWVYEQYF. The chain combines TRBV2 with TRBJ2-7, with 12 bases aligning to TRBD2. Per germline, CDR1 SNHLY and CDR2 FYNNEI. The CDR3 runs 16 residues.

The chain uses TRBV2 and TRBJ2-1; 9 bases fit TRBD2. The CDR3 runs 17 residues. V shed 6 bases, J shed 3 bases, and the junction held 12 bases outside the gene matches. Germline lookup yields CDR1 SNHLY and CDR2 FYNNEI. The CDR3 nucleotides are TGTGCCAGCAGGGCCGGTCCTAGCGGGACCGTCTACAATGAGCAGTTCTTC. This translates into CASRAGPSGTVYNEQFF.

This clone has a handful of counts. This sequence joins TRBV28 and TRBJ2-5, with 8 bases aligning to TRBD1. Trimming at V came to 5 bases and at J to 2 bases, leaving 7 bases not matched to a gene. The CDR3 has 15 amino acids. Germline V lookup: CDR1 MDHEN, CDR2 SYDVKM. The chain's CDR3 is CASSAGTGGQETQYF. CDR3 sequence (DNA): TGTGCCAGCAGTGCAGGGACAGGCGGGCAAGAGACCCAGTACTTC.

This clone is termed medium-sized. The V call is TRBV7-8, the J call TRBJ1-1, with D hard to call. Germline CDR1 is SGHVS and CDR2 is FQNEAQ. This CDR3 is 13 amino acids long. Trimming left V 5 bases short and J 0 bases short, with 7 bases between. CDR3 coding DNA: TGTGCCAGCAGCCCGCCAGTGAACACTGAAGCTTTCTTT. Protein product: CASSPPVNTEAFF. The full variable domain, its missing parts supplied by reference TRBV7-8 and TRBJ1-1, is GAGVSQSPRYKVAKRGQDVALRCDPISGHVSLFWYQQALGQGPEFLTYFQNEAQLDKSGLPSDRFFAERPEGSVSTLKIQRTQQEDSAVYLCASSPPVNTEAFFGQGTRLTVV.

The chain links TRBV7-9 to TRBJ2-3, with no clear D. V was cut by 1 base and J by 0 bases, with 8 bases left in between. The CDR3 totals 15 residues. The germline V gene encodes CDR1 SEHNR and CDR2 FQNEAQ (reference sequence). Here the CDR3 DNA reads TGTGCCAGCAGCTTAGTTTTAGATAGCACAGATACGCAGTATTTT. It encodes CASSLVLDSTDTQYF.

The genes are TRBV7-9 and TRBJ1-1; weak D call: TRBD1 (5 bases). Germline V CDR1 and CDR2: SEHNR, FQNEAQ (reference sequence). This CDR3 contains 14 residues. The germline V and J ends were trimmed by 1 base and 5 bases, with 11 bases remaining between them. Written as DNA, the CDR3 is TGTGCCAGCAGCTTAGGACCGGGGGAAACTGAAGCTTTCTTT. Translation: CASSLGPGETEAFF.

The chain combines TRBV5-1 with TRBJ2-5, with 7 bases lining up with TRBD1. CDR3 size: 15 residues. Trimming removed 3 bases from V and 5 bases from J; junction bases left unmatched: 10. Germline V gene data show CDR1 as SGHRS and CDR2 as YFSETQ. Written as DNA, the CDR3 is TGCGCCAGCAGCTGGGACGGAAAGACAGGGGAGACCCAGTACTTC. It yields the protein CASSWDGKTGETQYF.

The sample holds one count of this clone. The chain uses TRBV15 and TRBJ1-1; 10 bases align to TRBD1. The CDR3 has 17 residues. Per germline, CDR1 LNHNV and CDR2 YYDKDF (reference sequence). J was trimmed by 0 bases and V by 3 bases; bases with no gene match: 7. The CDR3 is CATSRRDRGVMNTEAFF. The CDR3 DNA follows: TGTGCCACCAGCAGGCGGGACAGGGGCGTCATGAACACTGAAGCTTTCTTT.

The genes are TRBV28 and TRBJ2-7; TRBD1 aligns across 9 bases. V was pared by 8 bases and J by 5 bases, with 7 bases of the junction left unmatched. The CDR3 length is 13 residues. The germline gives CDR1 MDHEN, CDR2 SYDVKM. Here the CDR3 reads CASLRDRVHEQYF. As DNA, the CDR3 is TGTGCCAGCCTCCGGGACAGGGTCCACGAGCAGTACTTC.

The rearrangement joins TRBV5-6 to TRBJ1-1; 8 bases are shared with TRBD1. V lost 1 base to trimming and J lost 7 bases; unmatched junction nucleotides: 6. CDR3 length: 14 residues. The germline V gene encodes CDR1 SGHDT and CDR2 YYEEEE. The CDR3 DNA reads TGTGCCAGCAGCTTGAGCAGGGGGCAGAGTGAAGCTTTCTTT. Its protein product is CASSLSRGQSEAFF.

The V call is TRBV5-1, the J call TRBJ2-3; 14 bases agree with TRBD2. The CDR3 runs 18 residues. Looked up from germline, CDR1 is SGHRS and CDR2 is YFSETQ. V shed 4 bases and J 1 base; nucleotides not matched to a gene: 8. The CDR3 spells CASSLGTSGSGRTDTQYF. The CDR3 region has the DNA TGCGCCAGCAGCCTTGGGACTAGCGGGAGCGGGCGCACAGATACGCAGTATTTT.